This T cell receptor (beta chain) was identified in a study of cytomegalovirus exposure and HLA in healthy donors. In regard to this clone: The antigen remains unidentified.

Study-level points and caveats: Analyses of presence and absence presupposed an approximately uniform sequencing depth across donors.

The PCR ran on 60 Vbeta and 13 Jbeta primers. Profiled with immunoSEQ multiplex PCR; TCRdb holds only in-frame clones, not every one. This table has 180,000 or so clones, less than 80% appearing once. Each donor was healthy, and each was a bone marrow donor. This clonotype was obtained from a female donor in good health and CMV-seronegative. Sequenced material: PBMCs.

CDR3 amino acids: CASSLEGVIGIEQFF. CDR3 DNA sequence: TGTGCCAGCAGCTTGGAAGGGGTGATTGGTATTGAGCAGTTCTTC. The rearrangement uses TRBV5-4 and TRBJ2-1; D may be TRBD1 (5 bases). Trimming pared 0 bases from V and 9 bases from J, leaving 16 bases between. This CDR3 comprises 15 residues. CDR1 and CDR2 from the germline V gene are SGHNT and YYREEE (reference sequence).